Each of the 24 T cell receptor beta chains below was sequenced from the same sample in a study of metastatic and nonmetastatic thyroid tumors. Prior to thyroid surgery, none of the patients had received any treatment. TCRdb ran MiXCR on the PCR reads. The sample lists thousands of clones, 30% to 40% seen once, with 19% in the top ten. What was sequenced was adjacent normal tissue. Receptor source: a female donor with papillary thyroid cancer or a benign thyroid nodule (not recorded which). Some clones in this sample may be carry-over from other donors' samples.

This clone came up once. The V call is TRBV7-3, the J call TRBJ2-3; 11 bases are shared with TRBD2. V was clipped by 0 bases and J by 3 bases; unmatched bases: 8. CDR1 is SGHTA and CDR2 is FQGTGA in the germline V gene. This CDR3 is 18 amino acids long. The CDR3: CASSLTQIAGGPTDTQYF. DNA for the CDR3: TGTGCCAGCAGCTTAACCCAAATAGCGGGAGGGCCAACAGATACGCAGTATTTT.

The rearrangement uses TRBV12-3 or TRBV12-4 and TRBJ1-1; D is unclear. This CDR3 has 14 residues. V was clipped by 3 bases and J by 4 bases, with 12 bases between them. This CDR3 reads CASSFQGSGTEAFF. In DNA, the CDR3 is TGTGCCAGCAGTTTTCAAGGGTCCGGCACTGAAGCTTTCTTT.

This clone was found a few times. The chain carries TRBV18 and TRBJ2-7, with D possibly TRBD2 on 5 matching bases. V shed 5 bases and J shed 5 bases, with 13 bases lying between them. Germline V gene lookup returns CDR1 KGHSH and CDR2 LQKENI. This CDR3 is built from 13 residues. CDR3 nucleotide sequence: TGTGCCAGCTCAGCAAGCGGAGCCCACGAGCAGTACTTC. It is translated as CASSASGAHEQYF. Together with reference TRBV18 and TRBJ2-7, the CDR3 gives the full variable domain: NAGVMQNPRHLVRRRGQEARLRCSPMKGHSHVYWYRQLPEEGLKFMVYLQKENIIDESGMPKERFSAEFPKEGPSILRIQQVVRGDSAAYFCASSASGAHEQYFGPGTRLTVT.

This clone was counted between two and nine times. The chain employs TRBV6-1 and TRBJ1-1; no definite D call. The germline V and J ends were trimmed by 3 bases and 10 bases, with 6 bases remaining between them. The CDR3 is made up of 10 amino acids. Germline V lookup: CDR1 MNHNS, CDR2 SASEGT. The CDR3 coding sequence is TGTGCCAGCAGTGACGAAGGAGCTTTCTTT. This translates into CASSDEGAFF.

The chain couples TRBV6-2 or TRBV6-3 to TRBJ2-3, with 8 bases aligning to TRBD2. The CDR3 is 14 amino acids. V lost 6 bases to trimming and J lost 9 bases; unmatched junction nucleotides: 11. CDR1 and CDR2 from the germline V gene are MNHEY and SVGEGT. CDR3 loop: CASRASGRVETQYF. CDR3 nucleotides: TGTGCCAGCAGGGCCAGCGGGAGAGTGGAGACGCAGTATTTT.

The chain uses TRBV20-1 and TRBJ1-2; 9 nucleotides line up with TRBD1. CDR3 length: 14 amino acids. After removal of 5 bases from V and 2 bases from J, the junction contained 6 bases not matched to a gene. From germline, CDR1 is DFQATT and CDR2 SNEGSKA (reference sequence). CDR3: CSADPGTGNYGYTF. CDR3 bases: TGCAGTGCTGACCCTGGGACAGGGAACTATGGCTACACCTTC.

This clone has a count of ten or more. A single base separates this from a much larger clone, so it may be a read error. Other DNA variants within this sample encode the same CDR3. V and J are TRBV27 and TRBJ2-3; possibly TRBD1 for D (5 bases). CDR1 is MNHEY and CDR2 is SMNVEV in the germline V gene (reference sequence). V was shortened by 9 bases and J by 4 bases, with 17 bases between the two germline ends. This CDR3 has 14 amino acids. The CDR3 sequence: CASREGAPPDTQYF. CDR3 coding DNA: TGTGCCAGTAGAGAAGGGGCGCCCCCAGATACGCAGTATTTT.

This clone appeared a few times. This chain joins TRBV12-3 or TRBV12-4 and TRBJ1-2; tentatively, D is TRBD1 (5 bases). This CDR3 is built from 13 residues. Deletions cut 6 bases from V and 8 bases from J, with 16 bases between. DNA for the CDR3: TGTGCCAGCAGGCCTGGGACGGGCCCCGGCTACACCTTC. Translating it yields CASRPGTGPGYTF.

The chain couples TRBV5-1 to TRBJ1-1, with D unresolved. CDR3 length equals 17 residues. In germline, CDR1 is SGHRS, CDR2 YFSETQ. V lost 4 bases and J lost 0, with 19 bases in between. The CDR3 nucleotides are TGCGCCAGCAGCCCCGAAGACTTTGGCTACATGAACACTGAAGCTTTCTTT. Translation gives CASSPEDFGYMNTEAFF.

In its sample, this clone is medium-sized. The chain links TRBV19 to TRBJ2-1, with TRBD1 matching over 10 bases. The CDR3 is 15 amino acids. Germline lookup yields CDR1 LNHDA and CDR2 SQIVND (reference sequence). Unmatched junction bases numbered 5, after V lost 5 bases and J lost 4 bases. The DNA of the CDR3 is TGTGCCAGTAGTCTTCCGGGACAGGGGTACAATGAGCAGTTCTTC. It yields the protein CASSLPGQGYNEQFF.

In its sample, this clone is large. The chain employs TRBV29-1 and TRBJ1-1; D ambiguous. V gave up 3 bases and J gave up 1 base, with 6 bases separating them. CDR3 length: 12 residues. CDR1 and CDR2 from the germline V gene are SQVTM and ANQGSEA. The CDR3 DNA is TGCAGCGTTGAGGAGGGGAACACTGAAGCTTTCTTT. As protein: CSVEEGNTEAFF.

The CDR3 DNA follows: TGCAGTGCCACCGTATCCCAGGACTTGGGTGAGCAGTTCTTC. Residues: CSATVSQDLGEQFF. The chain combines TRBV20-1 with TRBJ2-1; D possibly corresponds to TRBD2 (5 bases). Trimming took off 6 bases at V and 9 bases at J, with 21 bases between the two ends. The CDR3 totals 14 residues. The germline gives CDR1 DFQATT, CDR2 SNEGSKA (reference sequence).

This clone was counted a few times. The chain joins TRBV12-3 or TRBV12-4 to TRBJ2-1, with a tentative D call TRBD2 (7 bases). V lost 6 bases, J lost 6 bases, and 18 bases lay in between. There are 15 residues in the CDR3. Here the CDR3 DNA reads TGTGCCAGCAGCCAGAGGGGGGGAGGGGGCAATGAGCAGTTCTTC. Translation gives CASSQRGGGGNEQFF.

V is TRBV30 and J is TRBJ1-2; no clear D gene. CDR3 length: 13 residues. CDR1 and CDR2 (germline): GTSNPN, SVGIG (reference sequence). The ends were cut back, 3 bases at V and 7 bases at J, with 15 bases in the middle. CDR3 sequence: CAWSRQAGGGYTF. The CDR3 DNA reads TGTGCCTGGAGCAGGCAGGCGGGCGGTGGCTACACCTTC.

The chain carries TRBV20-1 and TRBJ1-6, with D maybe TRBD1 (5 bases). With 7 bases removed from V and 9 bases from J, the gap between germline ends came to 16 bases. Germline loops: CDR1 DFQATT, CDR2 SNEGSKA (reference sequence). The CDR3 is 13 amino acids. The CDR3 reads CSVPPGQGSPLHF. As DNA, the CDR3 is TGCAGTGTCCCCCCGGGGCAGGGTTCACCCCTCCACTTT.

The chain couples TRBV3-1 to TRBJ2-7; TRBD2 matches at 12 bases. The CDR3 contains 14 residues. The germline CDR1 and CDR2 sequences are LGHDT and YNNKEL (reference sequence). The ends lost 4 bases at V and 3 bases at J; junction bases unmatched: 1. CDR3: CASSRLAGDYEQYF. The CDR3 bases are TGTGCCAGCAGCCGACTAGCGGGAGACTACGAGCAGTACTTC.

CDR3 loop: CASRQAGQGVYGYTF. Here the CDR3 DNA reads TGTGCCAGCAGGCAGGCGGGACAGGGGGTCTATGGCTACACCTTC. This sequence joins TRBV6-1 and TRBJ1-2; 11 bases align to TRBD1. CDR1 MNHNS and CDR2 SASEGT come from the germline V gene. With V trimmed by 6 bases and J by 4 bases, 7 bases remained unmatched. This CDR3 has 15 amino acids.

The chain combines TRBV7-8 with TRBJ2-7; 8 bases match TRBD1. Per the germline V gene, CDR1 is SGHVS and CDR2 is FQNEAQ. The CDR3 is made up of 14 amino acids. V shed 5 bases, J shed 2 bases, and the junction held 5 bases outside the gene matches. The CDR3 region has the DNA TGTGCCAGCAGCCCAGGGGACAGGACCTACGAGCAGTACTTC. It specifies CASSPGDRTYEQYF. The full variable domain, rest sourced from reference TRBV7-8 and TRBJ2-7, is GAGVSQSPRYKVAKRGQDVALRCDPISGHVSLFWYQQALGQGPEFLTYFQNEAQLDKSGLPSDRFFAERPEGSVSTLKIQRTQQEDSAVYLCASSPGDRTYEQYFGPGTRLTVT.

Comment on this clone: At one boundary the junction diverges from the germline segment, which might be a read error. The chain carries TRBV6-2 or TRBV6-3 and TRBJ2-1; 10 bases agree with TRBD2. CDR3 length equals 16 residues. The germline CDR1 and CDR2 sequences are MNHEY and SVGEGT. Written as DNA, the CDR3 is TGTGTCAGCAGTTATCCCACTAGCGGGGTCTACAATGAGCAGTTCTTC. The encoded protein is CVSSYPTSGVYNEQFF.

This sequence joins TRBV13 and TRBJ1-2; 7 bases fit TRBD1. The CDR3 extends over 18 amino acids. Per germline, CDR1 PRHDT and CDR2 FYEKMQ (reference sequence). V was pared by 4 bases and J by 3 bases, with 17 bases of the junction left unmatched. The CDR3 region is CASSSRGPKEGAYYGYTF. DNA for the CDR3: TGTGCCAGCAGCTCAAGAGGACCTAAAGAGGGGGCTTACTATGGCTACACCTTC.

This rearrangement joins TRBV12-3 or TRBV12-4 to TRBJ1-1, with 10 bases aligning to TRBD1. The CDR3 is 16 residues long. The V gene end was trimmed by 6 bases and the J gene end by 3 bases; junction bases not matched to a gene: 10. The CDR3 loop reads CASSYDRGLEDTEAFF. The CDR3 DNA is TGTGCCAGCAGCTATGACAGGGGGCTTGAGGACACTGAAGCTTTCTTT.

The CDR3 coding sequence is TGTGCCAGCAGATTCGGGTCCGGGGAGCTGTTTTTT. Its protein is CASRFGSGELFF. V is TRBV6-2 or TRBV6-3 and J is TRBJ2-2; D unclear. This CDR3 contains 12 residues. Germline V gene lookup returns CDR1 MNHEY and CDR2 SVGEGT. Between the trimmed V and J ends, which lost 6 bases and 6 bases, there was a span of 8 bases.

This clone is classed as large (0.1 to 1%). V gene TRBV6-1 combines with J gene TRBJ1-5, with 7 nucleotides matching TRBD1. This CDR3 has 15 amino acids. Germline CDR1 reads MNHNS; CDR2 reads SASEGT. Trimming removed 3 bases from V and 7 bases from J; junction bases left unmatched: 9. CDR3 DNA sequence: TGTGCCAGCAGTGAGGTTGAGGGGGCTGACCAGCCCCAGCATTTT. Its protein product is CASSEVEGADQPQHF.

This clone is a singleton in its sample. This chain links TRBV7-6 with TRBJ1-3; D perhaps matches TRBD1 (6 bases). With 4 bases removed from V and 3 bases from J, the gap between germline ends came to 16 bases. The CDR3 extends over 16 amino acids. Germline CDR1 is SGHVS and CDR2 is FNYEAQ. The CDR3 spells CASSSEQGLSGNTIYF. The CDR3 bases are TGTGCCAGCAGCTCCGAACAGGGTCTAAGTGGAAACACCATATATTTT.